This paragraph covers one T cell receptor (beta chain) sequence. The antigen remains undetermined. The protocol was immunoSEQ multiplex PCR, while the TCRdb copy is restricted to in-frame clones and leaves out a portion. The sample records 70,000 to 95,000 clones, about 80% being singletons. The sample comes from a study of OX40 agonist ivuxolimab in advanced cancers. Study overall: Intravenous ivuxolimab was administered to patients every 2 weeks at 0.01 to 10 mg/kg. The dose-escalation cohort had hepatocellular carcinoma, melanoma, renal cell or head and neck cancer. Study outcomes and limitations: Some of the lowest clonal expansion was seen in partial responders at 0.1-3.0 mg/kg. Expanded clones belonging to CD8+ T cells outnumbered, on average, those of CD4+.

This CDR3 comprises 13 residues. V was pared by 5 bases and J by 3 bases, with 3 bases of the junction left unmatched. Germline loops: CDR1 MNHNS, CDR2 SASEGT. This receptor was obtained from an adult with an advanced solid tumor such as melanoma, head and neck, liver or kidney cancer. The sample consisted of CD4+ or CD8+ T cells sorted from blood, taken in a trial of the OX40 agonist ivuxolimab. The chain carries TRBV6-1 and TRBJ2-7; 8 bases align to TRBD1. The CDR3 loop reads CASSWDRNYEQYF. The DNA of the CDR3 is TGTGCCAGCAGTTGGGACAGGAACTACGAGCAGTACTTC.